These 5 T cell receptor beta chains were all obtained from the same sample, sequenced in a study of blood T cell repertoires in COVID-19. Profiled with immunoSEQ multiplex PCR; TCRdb holds only in-frame clones, not every one. The profile shows just over 95,000 clones, about four fifths of them singletons. Material: peripheral blood. These receptors all come from a man older than 75 with acute or convalescent COVID-19.

This clone was counted between two and nine times. The V gene is TRBV6-5, the J gene TRBJ2-7; TRBD1 agrees at 8 bases. Germline V gene sequence: CDR1 MNHEY, CDR2 SVGAGI. CDR3 length equals 15 residues. Trimming took 7 bases from V and 2 from J; bases not matched to a gene: 10. The CDR3 is CASTPREQGAYEQYF. Written as DNA, the CDR3 is TGTGCCAGCACCCCAAGGGAACAGGGGGCCTACGAGCAGTACTTC.

The chain has TRBV6-2 or TRBV6-3 and TRBJ2-3; weak D call: TRBD2 (5 bases). The V gene's germline CDR1 is MNHEY and CDR2 SVGEGT. With 3 bases removed from V and 5 bases from J, the gap between germline ends came to 15 bases. CDR3 length: 15 residues. This CDR3 reads CASSYNGILLDTQYF. The CDR3 DNA reads TGTGCCAGCAGTTATAACGGGATTTTATTAGATACGCAGTATTTT.

Here the CDR3 reads CASSRQRTEVTQYF. Here the CDR3 DNA reads TGTGCCAGTAGTCGGCAGAGGACAGAGGTGACCCAGTACTTC. The rearrangement joins TRBV19 to TRBJ2-5; D may be TRBD1 (6 bases). The ends were cut back, 5 bases at V and 7 bases at J, with 17 bases in the middle. Looked up from germline, CDR1 is LNHDA and CDR2 is SQIVND (reference sequence). CDR3 length equals 14 residues.

A few counts support this clone. The chain couples TRBV19 to TRBJ2-7; D is unresolved. The CDR3 is 11 residues long. The germline CDR1 and CDR2 sequences are LNHDA and SQIVND (reference sequence). V shed 3 bases and J shed 5 bases, with 5 bases lying between them. CDR3 residues: CASSMRNEQYF. For the CDR3, the DNA is TGTGCCAGTAGTATGCGGAACGAGCAGTACTTC.

This chain joins TRBV6-5 and TRBJ1-1; TRBD1 matches 7 bases. CDR1 is MNHEY, CDR2 SVGAGI, per germline. With V trimmed by 6 bases and J by 11 bases, 9 bases remained unmatched. This CDR3 has 12 amino acids. CDR3 sequence reads: CASSPGGRRAFF. For the CDR3, the DNA is TGTGCCAGCAGCCCAGGGGGTCGGAGGGCTTTCTTT.